The 24 T cell receptor beta chains presented below share a single source sample, sequenced in a study of cytomegalovirus exposure and HLA in healthy donors. With 60 Vbeta and 13 Jbeta primers, the PCR was carried out. TCRdb's table, derived via immunoSEQ multiplex PCR, lists solely in-frame clones and lacks some. The table records 130,000 or so clones, roughly 78% of them present only once. The sample consisted of PBMCs. These receptors all come from a man aged 30 to 39 in good health and CMV-seronegative.

V usage is TRBV5-6 and J usage is TRBJ2-2; 10 positions agree with TRBD1. Per germline, CDR1 SGHDT and CDR2 YYEEEE. The V segment lost 5 bases and the J segment 6 bases; nucleotides outside the gene matches: 7. This CDR3 is built from 15 residues. The CDR3 here is CASSSGTGVPGELFF. In DNA form, the CDR3 reads TGTGCCAGCAGTTCCGGGACAGGGGTCCCCGGGGAGCTGTTTTTT.

This clone was detected a few times. The chain links TRBV28 to TRBJ1-5, with D tentatively TRBD1 (6 bases). The CDR3 is made up of 13 amino acids. Trimming removed 8 bases at V and 5 bases at J, with 13 bases between. Per the germline V gene, CDR1 is MDHEN and CDR2 is SYDVKM. The CDR3 loop is CASGGRGDQPQHF. In DNA form, the CDR3 reads TGTGCCAGCGGGGGCAGGGGCGATCAGCCCCAGCATTTT.

V usage is TRBV6-1 and J usage is TRBJ2-1; 12 bases match TRBD2. Germline V CDR1 and CDR2: MNHNS, SASEGT. V shed 10 bases and J 10 bases; nucleotides not matched to a gene: 11. The CDR3 loop spans 14 amino acids. The CDR3 DNA reads as TGTGCCACCAGACTAGCGGGGGTCCCGGGGGAGCAGTTCTTC. Its translation: CATRLAGVPGEQFF.

V usage is TRBV21-1 and J usage is TRBJ1-1; the table calls TRBD1, which could not be checked here. TRBV21-1 is marked as a pseudogene. CDR3 length equals 17 residues. The CDR3 DNA reads TGTGCCAGCAGCAAGATTGGTGATACAGGGAACGGCACTGAAGCTTTCTTT. Translation: CASSKIGDTGNGTEAFF.

This clone was counted a few times. The chain has TRBV7-9 and TRBJ2-7; 12 nucleotides match TRBD1. CDR3 length: 18 residues. Germline trimming cut 5 bases from V and 7 bases from J; bases unmatched to any gene: 18. Germline V gene data show CDR1 as SEHNR and CDR2 as FQNEAQ (reference sequence). CDR3 region: CASSQNRGTGTGGDEQYF. In DNA, the CDR3 is TGTGCCAGCAGCCAAAACCGAGGGACCGGGACAGGGGGCGATGAGCAGTACTTC.

This clone turned up a few times. The chain links TRBV27 to TRBJ1-1; 9 bases match TRBD1. Germline CDR1 reads MNHEY; CDR2 reads SMNVEV (reference sequence). The CDR3 totals 16 residues. The V and J ends lost 5 bases and 2 bases, in that order; junction bases with no gene match: 9. The CDR3 sequence: CASSPWTGERNTEAFF. CDR3 in DNA: TGTGCCAGCAGTCCATGGACAGGGGAGCGAAACACTGAAGCTTTCTTT.

This clone was seen a few times. V and J are TRBV7-8 and TRBJ2-1, with D maybe TRBD2 (6 bases). The germline gives CDR1 SGHVS, CDR2 FQNEAQ. The CDR3 length is 15 residues. V was pared by 4 bases and J by 4 bases, with 14 bases between. The CDR3 DNA reads TGTGCCAGCAGCTCCCTAGCGTTCCCTTACAATGAGCAGTTCTTC. Translated: CASSSLAFPYNEQFF.

This clone was seen only once. This chain joins TRBV7-9 and TRBJ2-1; TRBD2 agrees at 10 bases. The CDR3 extends over 18 amino acids. V was clipped by 5 bases and J by 8 bases; unmatched bases: 18. In germline, CDR1 is SEHNR, CDR2 FQNEAQ (reference sequence). Written as DNA, the CDR3 is TGTGCCAGCAGCCCCCGGGTGGCTAGCGGGGGCCCTTCTGATGAGCAGTTCTTC. It yields the protein CASSPRVASGGPSDEQFF.

V and J are TRBV7-9 and TRBJ2-3; 8 bases are a match to TRBD2. The CDR3 is made up of 15 amino acids. CDR1 is SEHNR and CDR2 is FQNEAQ in the germline V gene (reference sequence). V lost 5 bases, J lost 6 bases, and 10 bases stayed unmatched. The CDR3 nucleotides are TGTGCCAGCAGCCACCCTACGGCTAGCGGGGATACGCAGTATTTT. Amino acid sequence: CASSHPTASGDTQYF.

The V and J genes are TRBV7-9 and TRBJ2-7; 8 bases are shared with TRBD1. This CDR3 region has 16 residues. Germline CDR1 SEHNR, CDR2 FQNEAQ (reference sequence). V trimming: 8 bases; J trimming: 0 bases; junction bases outside the gene matches: 12. The CDR3: CASGRTGLSYSYEQYF. As DNA, the CDR3 is TGTGCCAGCGGTAGGACAGGGCTTTCCTACTCCTACGAGCAGTACTTC.

The chain uses TRBV2 and TRBJ2-5; TRBD2 matches 7 bases. V trimming: 0 bases; J trimming: 5 bases; junction bases outside the gene matches: 9. There are 16 residues in the CDR3. The V gene's germline CDR1 is SNHLY and CDR2 FYNNEI. CDR3 nucleotide sequence: TGTGCCAGCAGTGAAGCCCGTGGGAGGGCCTTCGAGACCCAGTACTTC. Translated: CASSEARGRAFETQYF.

The chain is built from TRBV9 and TRBJ2-1; a weak D match, TRBD2 (6 bases). Trimming removed 3 bases from V and 10 bases from J, with 17 bases in between. CDR3 length equals 14 residues. CDR1 SGDLS and CDR2 YYNGEE come from the germline V gene. In DNA, the CDR3 is TGTGCCAGCAGCGCCTGGGACTTCTCCGGAGAGCAGTTCTTC. It codes for CASSAWDFSGEQFF. Drawing the rest from reference TRBV9 and TRBJ2-1, the complete variable domain is DSGVTQTPKHLITATGQRVTLRCSPRSGDLSVYWYQQSLDQGLQFLIQYYNGEERAKGNILERFSAQQFPDLHSELNLSSLELGDSALYFCASSAWDFSGEQFFGPGTRLTVL.

This clone occurred a few times. This sequence joins TRBV5-4 and TRBJ2-5, with 9 bases matching TRBD1. Germline assignment: CDR1 SGHNT and CDR2 YYREEE (reference sequence). Trimming took 0 bases from V and 3 from J; bases not matched to a gene: 9. This CDR3 has 17 amino acids. The chain's CDR3 is CASSLALGQGREETQYF. The CDR3 bases are TGTGCCAGCAGCTTGGCTCTGGGACAGGGACGGGAAGAGACCCAGTACTTC.

The V gene is TRBV5-6, the J gene TRBJ2-7, with D tentatively TRBD1 (6 bases). Looked up from germline, CDR1 is SGHDT and CDR2 is YYEEEE. Trimming removed 4 bases from V and 2 bases from J, with 13 bases in between. The CDR3 length is 14 residues. The CDR3 spells CASSPWTATYEQYF. The CDR3 nucleotides read TGTGCCAGCAGCCCCTGGACAGCCACCTACGAGCAGTACTTC. Variable domain in full (rest from reference TRBV5-6 and TRBJ2-7): DAGVTQSPTHLIKTRGQQVTLRCSPKSGHDTVSWYQQALGQGPQFIFQYYEEEERQRGNFPDRFSGHQFPNYSSELNVNALLLGDSALYLCASSPWTATYEQYFGPGTRLTVT.

The J gene is TRBJ1-2, the V gene TRBV5-1, with unresolved D. The germline CDR1 and CDR2 sequences are SGHRS and YFSETQ. The CDR3 spans 13 residues. V lost 4 bases and J lost 5, with 12 bases in between. CDR3 coding DNA: TGCGCCAGCAGCAGAGGTGAGGGTTATGGCTACACCTTC. The encoded protein is CASSRGEGYGYTF.

J is TRBJ1-5 and V is TRBV2, with 7 bases fitting TRBD1. V was clipped by 3 bases and J by 7 bases; unmatched bases: 3. The CDR3 runs to 13 residues. Germline values: CDR1 SNHLY, CDR2 FYNNEI. CDR3 residues: CASSETGWQPQHF. The CDR3 DNA is TGTGCCAGCAGTGAGACAGGGTGGCAGCCCCAGCATTTT.

This sequence joins TRBV28 and TRBJ2-1; tentatively, D is TRBD1 (6 bases). There are 12 residues in the CDR3. V was pared by 4 bases and J by 10 bases, with 11 bases between. The germline V gene has CDR1 MDHEN and CDR2 SYDVKM. The DNA of the CDR3 is TGTGCCAGCAGTTCACAGGGTACCGAGCAGTTCTTC. Protein sequence: CASSSQGTEQFF.

This rearrangement joins TRBV5-6 to TRBJ2-7; D possibly corresponds to TRBD1 (6 bases). CDR1 is SGHDT, CDR2 YYEEEE, per germline. The germline V and J ends were trimmed by 4 bases and 2 bases, with 13 bases remaining between them. The CDR3 runs to 14 residues. The CDR3 nucleotides are TGTGCCAGCAGCGGAAACAGGGTTACCTACGAGCAGTACTTC. Protein product: CASSGNRVTYEQYF.

This sequence joins TRBV7-2 and TRBJ1-2; 7 bases are shared with TRBD1. Germline loops: CDR1 SGHTA, CDR2 FQGNSA. The CDR3 extends over 14 amino acids. Trimming at V came to 4 bases and at J to 8 bases, leaving 10 bases not matched to a gene. The CDR3 spells CASSSSDRRTGYTF. As DNA, the CDR3 is TGTGCCAGCAGCTCCTCGGACAGGAGGACGGGCTACACCTTC.

This chain links TRBV6-5 with TRBJ1-1; tentative D call: TRBD1 (6 bases). There are 13 residues in the CDR3. Trimming cost V 6 bases and J 10 bases, with 18 bases left between them. Germline assignment: CDR1 MNHEY and CDR2 SVGAGI. CDR3 loop: CASSPRDTGRAFF. The CDR3 DNA reads as TGTGCCAGCAGCCCCCGGGACACCGGGCGAGCTTTCTTT.

The chain links TRBV7-2 to TRBJ2-6; 7 nucleotides line up with TRBD1. The CDR3 runs to 18 residues. Looked up from germline, CDR1 is SGHTA and CDR2 is FQGNSA. The V gene end was trimmed by 1 base and the J gene end by 2 bases; junction bases not matched to a gene: 8. The CDR3 region has the DNA TGTGCCAGCAGCTTAGTTCCCCACACAGGGGCTGGGGCCAACGTCCTGACTTTC. Translating gives CASSLVPHTGAGANVLTF.

This rearrangement joins TRBV7-2 to TRBJ2-3, with TRBD2 identical over 8 bases. With V trimmed by 7 bases and J by 0 bases, 6 bases remained unmatched. The germline V gene has CDR1 SGHTA and CDR2 FQGNSA. The CDR3 has 15 amino acids. The CDR3 DNA is TGTGCCAGCACCCTTCCTAGCGGGAGCACAGATACGCAGTATTTT. Translating gives CASTLPSGSTDTQYF.

The rearrangement links TRBV7-6 to TRBJ1-5; 8 bases align to TRBD1. Looked up from germline, CDR1 is SGHVS and CDR2 is FNYEAQ. J was trimmed by 5 bases and V by 1 base; bases with no gene match: 4. The CDR3 has 15 residues. The CDR3 sequence is CASSLGGQGDQPQHF. In DNA, the CDR3 is TGTGCCAGCAGCTTAGGCGGACAGGGAGATCAGCCCCAGCATTTT.

The V gene is TRBV29-1, the J gene TRBJ2-3; D perhaps matches TRBD1 (6 bases). This CDR3 has 12 amino acids. Germline-derived CDR1 and CDR2 are SQVTM and ANQGSEA. The V end was cut by 7 bases, the J end by 3 bases, with 11 bases between. The CDR3 region has the DNA TGCAGCGCTAGGGACAATACAGATACGCAGTATTTT. Translating it yields CSARDNTDTQYF.